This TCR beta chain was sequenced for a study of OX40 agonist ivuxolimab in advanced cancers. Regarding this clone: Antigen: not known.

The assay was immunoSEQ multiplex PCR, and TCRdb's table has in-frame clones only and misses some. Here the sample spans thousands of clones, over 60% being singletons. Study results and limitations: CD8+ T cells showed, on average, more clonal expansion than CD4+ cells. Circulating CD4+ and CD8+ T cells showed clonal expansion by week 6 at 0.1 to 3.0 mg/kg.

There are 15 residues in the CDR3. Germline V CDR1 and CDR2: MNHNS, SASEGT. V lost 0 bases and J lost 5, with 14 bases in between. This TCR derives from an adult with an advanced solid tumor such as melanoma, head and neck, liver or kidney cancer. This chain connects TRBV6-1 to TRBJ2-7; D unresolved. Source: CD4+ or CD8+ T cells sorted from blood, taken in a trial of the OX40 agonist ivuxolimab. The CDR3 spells CASSEAPTLTDEQYF. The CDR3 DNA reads TGTGCCAGCAGTGAAGCTCCGACCCTGACGGACGAGCAGTACTTC.